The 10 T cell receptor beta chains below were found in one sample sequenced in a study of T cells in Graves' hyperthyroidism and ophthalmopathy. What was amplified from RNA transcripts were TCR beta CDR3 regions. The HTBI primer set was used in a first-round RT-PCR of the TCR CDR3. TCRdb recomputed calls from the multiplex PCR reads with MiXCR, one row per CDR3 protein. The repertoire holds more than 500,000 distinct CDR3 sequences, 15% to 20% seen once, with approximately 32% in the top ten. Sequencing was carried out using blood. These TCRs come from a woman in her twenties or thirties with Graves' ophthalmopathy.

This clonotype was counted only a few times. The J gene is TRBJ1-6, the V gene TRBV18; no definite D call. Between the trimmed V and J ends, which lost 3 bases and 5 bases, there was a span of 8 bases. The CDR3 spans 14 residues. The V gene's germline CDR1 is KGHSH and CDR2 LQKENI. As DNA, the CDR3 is TGTGCCAGCTCACCCAACCGAAATAATTCACCCCTCCACTTT. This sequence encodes CASSPNRNNSPLHF.

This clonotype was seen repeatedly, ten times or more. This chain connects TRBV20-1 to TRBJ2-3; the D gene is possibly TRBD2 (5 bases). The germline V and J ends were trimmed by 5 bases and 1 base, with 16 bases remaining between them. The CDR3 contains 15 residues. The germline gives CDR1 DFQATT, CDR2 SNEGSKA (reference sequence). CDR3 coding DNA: TGCAGTGCTTACCGGACTGGAGAACGCACAGATACGCAGTATTTT. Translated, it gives CSAYRTGERTDTQYF.

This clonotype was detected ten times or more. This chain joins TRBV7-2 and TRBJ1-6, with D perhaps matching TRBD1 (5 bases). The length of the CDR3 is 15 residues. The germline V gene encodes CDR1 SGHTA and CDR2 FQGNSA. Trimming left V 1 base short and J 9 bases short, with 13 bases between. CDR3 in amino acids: CASSLVGVGSSPLHF. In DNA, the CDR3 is TGTGCCAGCAGCTTAGTGGGGGTGGGTAGTTCACCCCTCCACTTT.

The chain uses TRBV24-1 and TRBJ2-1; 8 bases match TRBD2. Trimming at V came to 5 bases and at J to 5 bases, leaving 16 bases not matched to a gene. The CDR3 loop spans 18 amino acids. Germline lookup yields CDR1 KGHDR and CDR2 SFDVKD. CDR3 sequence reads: CATSAKRGGRNPDNEQFF. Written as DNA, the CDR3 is TGTGCCACCAGTGCCAAAAGGGGCGGGAGGAATCCTGACAATGAGCAGTTCTTC.

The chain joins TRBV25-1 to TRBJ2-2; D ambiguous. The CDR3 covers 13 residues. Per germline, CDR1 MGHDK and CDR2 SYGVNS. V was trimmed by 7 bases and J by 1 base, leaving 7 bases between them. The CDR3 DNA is TGTGCCAGCATGGACCAGAACACCGGGGAGCTGTTTTTT. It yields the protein CASMDQNTGELFF.

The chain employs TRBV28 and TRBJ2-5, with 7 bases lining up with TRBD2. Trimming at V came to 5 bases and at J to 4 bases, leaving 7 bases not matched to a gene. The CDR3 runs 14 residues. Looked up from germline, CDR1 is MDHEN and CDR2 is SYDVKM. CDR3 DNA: TGTGCCAGCAGTGATAGCGGCGGGGGAGAGACCCAGTACTTC. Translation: CASSDSGGGETQYF.

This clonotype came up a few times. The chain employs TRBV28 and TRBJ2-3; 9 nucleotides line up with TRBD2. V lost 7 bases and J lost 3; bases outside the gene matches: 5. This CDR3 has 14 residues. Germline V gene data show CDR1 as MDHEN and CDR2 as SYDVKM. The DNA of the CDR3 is TGTGCCAGCAAGGCGGGAGGGCCAACAGATACGCAGTATTTT. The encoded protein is CASKAGGPTDTQYF.

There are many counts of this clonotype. The CDR3 DNA reads TGTGCCAGCAGCCAAACAGGGGCTGTATCTTTCACCGGGGAGCTGTTTTTT. Translation: CASSQTGAVSFTGELFF. V is TRBV3-1 and J is TRBJ2-2; TRBD1 matches at 7 bases. This CDR3 is 17 amino acids long. J gave up 4 bases and V 2 bases, and 10 bases lay outside the gene matches. Germline-derived CDR1 and CDR2 are LGHDT and YNNKEL (reference sequence).

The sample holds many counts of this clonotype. CDR3: CASSLVNYSPDTQYF. The CDR3 bases are TGTGCCAGCAGCTTAGTAAATTATAGTCCAGATACGCAGTATTTT. The genes are TRBV7-2 and TRBJ2-3; no firm D call. CDR1 SGHTA and CDR2 FQGNSA come from the germline V gene. The V end was cut by 1 base, the J end by 4 bases, with 12 bases between. The CDR3 sequence is 15 residues long.

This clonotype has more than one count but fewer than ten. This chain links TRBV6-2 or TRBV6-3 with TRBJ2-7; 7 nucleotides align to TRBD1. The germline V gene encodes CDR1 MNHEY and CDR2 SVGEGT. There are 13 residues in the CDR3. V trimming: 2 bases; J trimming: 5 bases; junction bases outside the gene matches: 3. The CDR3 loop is CASSYLTGNEQYF. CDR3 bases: TGTGCCAGCAGTTACCTGACAGGGAACGAGCAGTACTTC.